Each of the 23 T cell receptor beta chains below was sequenced from the same sample in a study of T cells in Graves' hyperthyroidism and ophthalmopathy. Amplified TCR beta CDR3 regions derived from RNA transcripts. The TCR CDR3 first-round RT-PCR relied on the HTBI primer set. TCRdb redid the calling of the multiplex PCR reads with MiXCR, one entry per CDR3 protein. The profile shows 600,000 to 650,000 distinct CDR3 sequences, 15% to 20% of them singletons. The sample taken for sequencing was blood. The receptors were gathered from a woman aged 25 to 39 with Graves' hyperthyroidism.

The table lists this clonotype with many counts. This chain uses TRBV12-3 or TRBV12-4 with TRBJ2-1; 7 nucleotides match TRBD2. The CDR3 length is 14 residues. Trimming took 5 bases from V and 6 from J; bases not matched to a gene: 7. The CDR3 bases are TGTGCCAGCAGTCGATACCCTAGCGGCAATGAGCAGTTCTTC. Protein: CASSRYPSGNEQFF.

The sample holds a few counts of this clonotype. The chain employs TRBV10-3 and TRBJ1-6; TRBD1 is a possible D gene (5 bases). V lost 0 bases to trimming and J lost 6 bases, with 12 bases between them. CDR1 ENHRY and CDR2 SYGVKD come from the germline V gene. CDR3 length: 16 amino acids. As DNA, the CDR3 is TGTGCCATCAGTGAGTCGAGAGGCAGGGTTAATTCACCCCTCCACTTT. Its translation is CAISESRGRVNSPLHF.

This clonotype showed up just a few times. The chain links TRBV9 to TRBJ2-7; D is unresolved. Looked up from germline, CDR1 is SGDLS and CDR2 is YYNGEE. V was cut by 7 bases and J by 5 bases, with 16 bases left in between. The CDR3 length is 13 residues. CDR3 coding DNA: TGTGCCAGCGGGATCTCGGCGGTGGACGAGCAGTACTTC. This translates into CASGISAVDEQYF.

This clonotype was recorded a few times. A much larger clone differs from this one at a single base, so this may be a read error. The J gene is TRBJ1-4, the V gene TRBV28; weak D call: TRBD1 (6 bases). Germline assignment: CDR1 MDHEN and CDR2 SYDVKM. The length of the CDR3 is 16 residues. The chain's CDR3 is CASSFLSGQGIERLFF. CDR3 coding DNA: TGTGCCAGCAGTTTCCTCTCTGGGCAGGGGATTGAAAGACTGTTTTTT.

The chain couples TRBV5-1 to TRBJ1-5, with unresolved D. Trimming cost V 2 bases and J 2 bases, with 11 bases left between them. Germline V gene data show CDR1 as SGHRS and CDR2 as YFSETQ. CDR3 length: 15 residues. The CDR3 region has the DNA TGCGCCAGCAGCTTAGGACCGATGGGCAATCAGCCCCAGCATTTT. It is translated as CASSLGPMGNQPQHF.

There are many counts of this clonotype. This rearrangement joins TRBV2 to TRBJ1-2, with D unresolved. From germline, CDR1 is SNHLY and CDR2 FYNNEI. Trimming removed 7 bases from V and 5 bases from J, with 8 bases in between. This CDR3 region has 11 residues. The CDR3 nucleotides read TGTGCCAGCACGGCAGCGTATGGCTACACCTTC. Translating it yields CASTAAYGYTF. Filled out from reference TRBV2 and TRBJ1-2, the complete variable domain reads EPEVTQTPSHQVTQMGQEVILRCVPISNHLYFYWYRQILGQKVEFLVSFYNNEISEKSEIFDDQFSVERPDGSNFTLKIRSTKLEDSAMYFCASTAAYGYTFGSGTRLTVV.

The chain combines TRBV4-1 with TRBJ1-5; no reliable D call. Germline values: CDR1 MGHRA, CDR2 YSYEKL. The V gene lost 4 bases and the J gene lost 6 bases, with 10 bases spanning the gap. The CDR3 contains 13 residues. The chain's CDR3 is CASSPGYSQPQHF. The CDR3 DNA sequence: TGCGCCAGCAGCCCTGGATATAGTCAGCCCCAGCATTTT.

This clonotype was detected ten times or more. This rearrangement joins TRBV3-1 to TRBJ1-6; no reliable D call. The CDR3 spans 13 residues. The germline gives CDR1 LGHDT, CDR2 YNNKEL (reference sequence). The V end was cut by 0 bases, the J end by 11 bases, with 8 bases between. The DNA for the CDR3 is TGTGCCAGCAGCCAAGAGTCGGGAGCACCCCTCCACTTT. Its protein product is CASSQESGAPLHF.

The sample holds many counts of this clonotype. The V call is TRBV18, the J call TRBJ1-1, with D hard to call. Trimming removed 0 bases at V and 1 base at J, with 6 bases between. Germline lookup yields CDR1 KGHSH and CDR2 LQKENI. The CDR3 is 14 residues long. CDR3 amino acids: CASSPPSRNTEAFF. In DNA, the CDR3 is TGTGCCAGCTCACCACCTTCTAGGAACACTGAAGCTTTCTTT.

V usage is TRBV10-2 and J usage is TRBJ1-4, with 7 bases identical to TRBD1. From germline, CDR1 is WSHSY and CDR2 SAAADI. Trimming removed 6 bases from V and 3 bases from J; junction bases left unmatched: 1. The CDR3 has 13 residues. The CDR3 nucleotides are TGCGCCAGCAGCGGACAGGCTAATGAAAAACTGTTTTTT. Its translation: CASSGQANEKLFF.

This clonotype was seen ten or more times. This chain links TRBV15 with TRBJ1-5; 7 bases match TRBD1. CDR3 length: 16 amino acids. The germline gives CDR1 LNHNV, CDR2 YYDKDF (reference sequence). V lost 1 base, J lost 5 bases, and 8 bases stayed unmatched. The CDR3 sequence: CATSRGDRASDQPQHF. CDR3 in DNA: TGTGCCACCAGCAGAGGAGACAGGGCCTCGGATCAGCCCCAGCATTTT.

The J gene is TRBJ2-2, the V gene TRBV7-8; TRBD2 agrees at 11 bases. The ends lost 2 bases at V and 5 bases at J; junction bases unmatched: 10. The CDR3 covers 18 residues. Per germline, CDR1 SGHVS and CDR2 FQNEAQ. This chain's CDR3 is CASSLRLLSGRATGELFF. The CDR3 region has the DNA TGTGCCAGCAGCTTACGACTGCTTAGCGGGAGGGCTACCGGGGAGCTGTTTTTT.

Only a few counts were recorded for this clonotype. Given the absence of the conserved phenylalanine or tryptophan at the CDR3 end, a read error is likely. This chain connects TRBV6-2 or TRBV6-3 to TRBJ2-2; maybe TRBD1 (6 bases). The CDR3 has 15 residues. CDR1 MNHEY and CDR2 SVGEGT come from the germline V gene. The CDR3 sequence: CASSDSDRNTGELFL. The CDR3 DNA reads as TGTGCCAGCAGTGACTCGGACAGAAACACCGGGGAGCTGTTTCTT.

This clonotype was observed many times. V gene TRBV2 combines with J gene TRBJ2-1, with D maybe TRBD2 (6 bases). In germline, CDR1 is SNHLY, CDR2 FYNNEI. The CDR3 spans 13 residues. Trimming pared 1 base from V and 7 bases from J, leaving 8 bases between. The CDR3 sequence is CASSEERVNEQFF. Written as DNA, the CDR3 is TGTGCCAGCAGTGAAGAGCGGGTAAATGAGCAGTTCTTC.

The chain has TRBV7-2 and TRBJ2-1; D is unclear. The CDR3 has 13 amino acids. V was clipped by 3 bases and J by 6 bases, with 9 bases between them. Germline CDR1 and CDR2: SGHTA and FQGNSA. In DNA form, the CDR3 reads TGTGCCAGCAGCTTGCCGACCCCCAATGAGCAGTTCTTC. Translated, it gives CASSLPTPNEQFF.

In this sample, this clonotype turned up a few times. The chain employs TRBV5-1 and TRBJ1-1; 10 nucleotides line up with TRBD1. CDR3 length: 14 amino acids. Germline-derived CDR1 and CDR2 are SGHRS and YFSETQ. The V segment lost 3 bases and the J segment 7 bases; nucleotides outside the gene matches: 6. The CDR3 here is CASSSLGQGGEAFF. The CDR3 region has the DNA TGCGCCAGCAGCTCTCTAGGACAGGGGGGTGAAGCTTTCTTT. The full variable domain, rest sourced from reference TRBV5-1 and TRBJ1-1, is KAGVTQTPRYLIKTRGQQVTLSCSPISGHRSVSWYQQTPGQGLQFLFEYFSETQRNKGNFPGRFSGRQFSNSRSEMNVSTLELGDSALYLCASSSLGQGGEAFFGQGTRLTVV.

V usage is TRBV19 and J usage is TRBJ1-2; D uncertain. V was trimmed by 7 bases and J by 6 bases, leaving 9 bases between them. The CDR3 is 11 amino acids. Germline V gene lookup returns CDR1 LNHDA and CDR2 SQIVND (reference sequence). CDR3 DNA sequence: TGTGCCAGTATGGGTGGGGATGGCTACACCTTC. Residues: CASMGGDGYTF.

A few counts support this clonotype. This rearrangement joins TRBV29-1 to TRBJ2-3, with D possibly TRBD1 on 6 matching bases. This CDR3 is built from 15 residues. The V end was cut by 6 bases, the J end by 4 bases, with 20 bases between. Germline loops: CDR1 SQVTM, CDR2 ANQGSEA. For the CDR3, the DNA is TGCAGCGTAGACAGGAGAAATTGGGGCCCAGATACGCAGTATTTT. This encodes CSVDRRNWGPDTQYF.

This clonotype was observed many times. This chain connects TRBV5-1 to TRBJ2-1, with 12 bases matching TRBD2. The CDR3 is 16 amino acids. Germline CDR1 SGHRS, CDR2 YFSETQ. Trimming took 4 bases from V and 10 from J; bases not matched to a gene: 12. Written as DNA, the CDR3 is TGCGCCAGCAGCCCCCGCTCCTCGACTAGCGGGGGCGAGCAGTTCTTC. Amino acid sequence: CASSPRSSTSGGEQFF. Full variable domain (rest looked up from reference TRBV5-1 and TRBJ2-1): KAGVTQTPRYLIKTRGQQVTLSCSPISGHRSVSWYQQTPGQGLQFLFEYFSETQRNKGNFPGRFSGRQFSNSRSEMNVSTLELGDSALYLCASSPRSSTSGGEQFFGPGTRLTVL.

This clonotype was counted at least ten times. A much larger clonotype is one base distant, so this may be a read error. The chain couples TRBV2 to TRBJ2-1; TRBD2 aligns across 8 bases. V dropped 4 bases and J dropped 1; count of bases not matched to a gene: 0. CDR3 length: 14 residues. In germline, CDR1 is SNHLY, CDR2 FYNNEI. The DNA of the CDR3 is TGTGCCAGCAGTGGCGGGAGGTCCTACAATGAGCAGTTCTTC. It codes for CASSGGRSYNEQFF.

This clonotype was counted ten times or more. This chain links TRBV11-1 with TRBJ2-7, with TRBD2 matching 9 bases. In germline, CDR1 is SGHAT, CDR2 FQDESV (reference sequence). This CDR3 is built from 15 residues. The trim removed 6 bases at V and 3 bases at J, leaving 9 bases unmatched. CDR3 sequence reads: CASSHSGSILYEQYF. The CDR3 DNA sequence: TGTGCCAGCAGTCATAGCGGGAGCATCCTCTACGAGCAGTACTTC.

This clonotype was detected only a few times. The gene calls are TRBV15 and TRBJ2-4; 9 bases are a match to TRBD2. The CDR3 length is 18 residues. The germline V gene encodes CDR1 LNHNV and CDR2 YYDKDF (reference sequence). Losses at the gene ends were 0 bases for V and 1 base for J; bases not matched to a gene: 7. DNA of the CDR3: TGTGCCACCAGCAGAGATTTGGTAGCGGGGGCCGCCAAAAACATTCAGTACTTC. This gives the protein CATSRDLVAGAAKNIQYF.

This clonotype showed up many times. The rearrangement links TRBV20-1 to TRBJ2-7, with TRBD2 matching over 8 bases. Germline V gene sequence: CDR1 DFQATT, CDR2 SNEGSKA (reference sequence). J lost 4 bases, V lost 1 base, and 15 bases had no gene match. The CDR3 runs 17 residues. CDR3 sequence reads: CSARGPAGDPAVYEQYF. The CDR3 DNA follows: TGCAGTGCTAGAGGTCCAGCGGGAGATCCGGCAGTATACGAGCAGTACTTC.